A single sample gave rise to the 15 T cell receptor beta chains below, sequenced in a study of blood T cell repertoires in COVID-19. Repertoires were generated with immunoSEQ multiplex PCR, while TCRdb's copy carries only in-frame clones and drops some. The sample lists around 37,000 clones; roughly 80% were seen once. Sequenced sample: peripheral blood. Receptors were obtained from a man aged 55 to 70 with COVID-19, enrolled during active disease.

The V and J genes are TRBV4-3 and TRBJ2-1; 7 bases are a match to TRBD1. The junction had 13 bases not matched to a gene; V was cut back by 1 base and J by 4 bases. The CDR3 covers 18 residues. The germline gives CDR1 LGHNA, CDR2 YSLEER. CDR3 sequence reads: CASSQGPPDRAVYNEQFF. CDR3 DNA: TGCGCCAGCAGCCAAGGCCCCCCTGACAGGGCGGTGTACAATGAGCAGTTCTTC.

V gene TRBV28 combines with J gene TRBJ2-2; 8 bases line up with TRBD2. Germline assignment: CDR1 MDHEN and CDR2 SYDVKM. This CDR3 is built from 15 residues. With V trimmed by 3 bases and J by 2 bases, 2 bases remained unmatched. For the CDR3, the DNA is TGTGCCAGCAGTTTCGGGGGGGCCAACACCGGGGAGCTGTTTTTT. It is translated as CASSFGGANTGELFF. Complete variable domain (other parts from reference TRBV28 and TRBJ2-2): DVKVTQSSRYLVKRTGEKVFLECVQDMDHENMFWYRQDPGLGLRLIYFSYDVKMKEKGDIPEGYSVSREKKERFSLILESASTNQTSMYLCASSFGGANTGELFFGEGSRLTVL.

DNA of the CDR3: TGTGCCAGCAGCTTAGGTGACAGGTCTCATAGCAATCAGCCCCAGCATTTT. Protein sequence: CASSLGDRSHSNQPQHF. This chain uses TRBV7-9 with TRBJ1-5; tentatively, D is TRBD1 (6 bases). Germline V gene data show CDR1 as SEHNR and CDR2 as FQNEAQ (reference sequence). The CDR3 loop spans 17 amino acids. Trimming pared 1 base from V and 0 bases from J, leaving 13 bases between.

V and J are TRBV27 and TRBJ1-1, with TRBD1 matching over 11 bases. Germline assignment: CDR1 MNHEY and CDR2 SMNVEV (reference sequence). This CDR3 region has 20 residues. V gave up 8 bases and J gave up 1 base; unmatched junction bases: 21. The chain's CDR3 is CASSRTNGRTGGFRNTEAFF. The CDR3 DNA reads TGTGCCAGCTCAAGAACGAATGGTCGGACAGGGGGCTTTCGGAACACTGAAGCTTTCTTT.

V is TRBV13 and J is TRBJ1-2; D is possibly TRBD1 (5 bases). The length of the CDR3 is 15 residues. CDR1 is PRHDT, CDR2 FYEKMQ, per germline (reference sequence). With 7 bases removed from V and 7 bases from J, the gap between germline ends came to 22 bases. The CDR3 sequence: CASKERGAGGAGYTF. The CDR3 DNA reads as TGTGCCAGCAAAGAAAGAGGGGCGGGCGGGGCTGGCTACACCTTC.

This clone was observed once. The chain joins TRBV5-6 to TRBJ2-1; D gene unclear. The germline V and J ends were trimmed by 1 base and 0 bases, with 8 bases remaining between them. The CDR3 has 15 amino acids. Germline V gene lookup returns CDR1 SGHDT and CDR2 YYEEEE. CDR3 amino acids: CASSLSSSSYNEQFF. CDR3 bases: TGTGCCAGCAGCTTGTCCTCGAGCTCCTACAATGAGCAGTTCTTC.

The chain joins TRBV28 to TRBJ1-1, with D possibly TRBD1 on 5 matching bases. Trimming removed 3 bases from V and 1 base from J, with 6 bases in between. This CDR3 comprises 13 residues. Germline V gene lookup returns CDR1 MDHEN and CDR2 SYDVKM. The CDR3, as DNA: TGTGCCAGCAGTTTGGGGGGGAACACTGAAGCTTTCTTT. Amino acids: CASSLGGNTEAFF.

J is TRBJ1-5 and V is TRBV18; D perhaps matches TRBD1 (5 bases). Germline-derived CDR1 and CDR2 are KGHSH and LQKENI. The CDR3 extends over 13 amino acids. V was cut by 4 bases and J by 10 bases, with 14 bases left in between. CDR3 bases: TGTGCCAGCTCACAGGGGCCTGAACTTCCCCAGCATTTT. Its translation: CASSQGPELPQHF.

V gene TRBV2 combines with J gene TRBJ2-1; 11 bases are a match to TRBD1. V shed 7 bases and J 7 bases; nucleotides not matched to a gene: 6. The CDR3 has 14 amino acids. The germline V gene has CDR1 SNHLY and CDR2 FYNNEI. The DNA for the CDR3 is TGTGCCAGCAAAGGGGACAGGGGGAGGAATGAGCAGTTCTTC. This codes for CASKGDRGRNEQFF.

The chain is built from TRBV2 and TRBJ1-5, with 7 bases matching TRBD1. This CDR3 has 13 amino acids. Trimming cost V 6 bases and J 7 bases; bases outside gene matches: 6. From germline, CDR1 is SNHLY and CDR2 FYNNEI. This CDR3 is CASRYDREQPQHF. The CDR3 nucleotides read TGTGCCAGCAGGTATGACAGGGAACAGCCCCAGCATTTT.

This rearrangement joins TRBV2 to TRBJ2-7; 7 bases are a match to TRBD2. V was pared by 4 bases and J by 2 bases, with 11 bases of the junction left unmatched. Germline V gene sequence: CDR1 SNHLY, CDR2 FYNNEI. This CDR3 region has 16 residues. The CDR3 here is CASSAEVQRGTYEQYF. The CDR3 coding sequence is TGTGCCAGCAGTGCCGAAGTGCAGCGGGGAACCTACGAGCAGTACTTC.

This chain joins TRBV6-5 and TRBJ2-7; 9 bases line up with TRBD1. This CDR3 spans 14 amino acids. Germline lookup yields CDR1 MNHEY and CDR2 SVGAGI. Germline trimming cut 4 bases from V and 8 bases from J; bases unmatched to any gene: 9. CDR3 amino acids: CASSSQPGQGKQYF. CDR3 bases: TGTGCCAGCAGTTCCCAACCGGGACAGGGAAAGCAGTACTTC.

The gene calls are TRBV27 and TRBJ1-6; the D gene is possibly TRBD1 (5 bases). V was shortened by 2 bases and J by 10 bases, with 18 bases between the two germline ends. Germline CDR1 and CDR2: MNHEY and SMNVEV (reference sequence). The CDR3 spans 16 residues. The CDR3 sequence is CASSLRTQGWGSPLHF. The CDR3 region has the DNA TGTGCCAGCAGTTTAAGGACCCAGGGTTGGGGATCACCCCTCCACTTT.

J is TRBJ1-2 and V is TRBV12-3 or TRBV12-4; the D gene is possibly TRBD1 (6 bases). The CDR3 is made up of 13 amino acids. The V end was cut by 3 bases, the J end by 7 bases, with 12 bases between. The CDR3 region has the DNA TGTGCCAGCAGTTTGACCCAGGGGTTTGGCTACACCTTC. This gives the protein CASSLTQGFGYTF.

The chain employs TRBV5-4 and TRBJ2-3, with unresolved D. Germline lookup yields CDR1 SGHNT and CDR2 YYREEE (reference sequence). Trimming took off 4 bases at V and 6 bases at J, with 9 bases between the two ends. The CDR3 spans 12 residues. CDR3 protein: CASSPSRDTQYF. Written as DNA, the CDR3 is TGTGCCAGCAGCCCGTCGCGCGATACGCAGTATTTT.